This passage covers 10 T cell receptor beta chains from one sample sequenced in a study of cytomegalovirus exposure and HLA in healthy donors (dated 2017 in TCRdb). Libraries were prepared through the immunoSEQ multiplex PCR assay. This is the immuneACCESS table as TCRdb keeps it, with only in-frame sequences that have V and J called. A part of the clones is gone; compared with another copy, unresolved V genes explain less than half, and the rest is unexplained. Present in this sample are approximately 100,000 clones, around 88% of which were seen just once. The ten largest clonotypes hold roughly 3.8% of the sample. The sample was PBMCs. Receptors were obtained from a young woman in good health and CMV-seronegative.

The chain is built from TRBV19 and TRBJ1-5; no definite D call. Germline loops: CDR1 LNHDA, CDR2 SQIVND (reference sequence). The CDR3 consists of 13 residues. Trimming took 7 bases from V and 7 from J, leaving 14 bases between them. The CDR3 sequence: CASKGEGWQPQHF. CDR3 coding DNA: TGTGCCAGTAAGGGTGAGGGTTGGCAGCCCCAGCATTTT. The full variable domain, rest sourced from reference TRBV19 and TRBJ1-5, is DGGITQSPKYLFRKEGQNVTLSCEQNLNHDAMYWYRQDPGQGLRLIYYSQIVNDFQKGDIAEGYSVSREKKESFPLTVTSAQKNPTAFYLCASKGEGWQPQHFGDGTRLSIL.

This sequence joins TRBV28 and TRBJ1-2, with 8 bases that match TRBD1. The CDR3 contains 16 residues. The germline V gene has CDR1 MDHEN and CDR2 SYDVKM. Trimming cost V 4 bases and J 4 bases; bases outside gene matches: 11. CDR3 nucleotide sequence: TGTGCCAGCAGTTACCTAAACGCCGGGACAGGCTATGGCTACACCTTC. This gives the protein CASSYLNAGTGYGYTF.

V gene TRBV7-2 combines with J gene TRBJ2-7; the D gene is possibly TRBD1 (6 bases). The CDR3 length is 14 residues. Trimming pared 0 bases from V and 3 bases from J, leaving 9 bases between. Looked up from germline, CDR1 is SGHTA and CDR2 is FQGNSA. The CDR3: CASSLARTVYEQYF. The DNA for the CDR3 is TGTGCCAGCAGCTTAGCGAGGACAGTCTACGAGCAGTACTTC.

The J gene is TRBJ1-4, the V gene TRBV5-6; 7 nucleotides align to TRBD1. CDR1 is SGHDT and CDR2 is YYEEEE in the germline V gene. The trim removed 6 bases at V and 4 bases at J, leaving 3 bases unmatched. The CDR3 spans 13 residues. In nucleotides, the CDR3 is TGTGCCAGCAAACAGGGGATTAATGAAAAACTGTTTTTT. Its protein is CASKQGINEKLFF.

This chain connects TRBV9 to TRBJ2-3, with D unclear. CDR3 length equals 13 residues. Trimming pared 0 bases from V and 3 bases from J, leaving 5 bases between. Germline CDR1 is SGDLS and CDR2 is YYNGEE. The CDR3 loop reads CASSVDGTDTQYF. DNA for the CDR3: TGTGCCAGCAGCGTAGACGGGACAGATACGCAGTATTTT.

The rearrangement links TRBV7-8 to TRBJ1-6; 9 bases align to TRBD1. The CDR3 has 16 residues. Losses at the gene ends were 4 bases for V and 7 bases for J; bases not matched to a gene: 8. CDR1 and CDR2 from the germline V gene are SGHVS and FQNEAQ. The CDR3 sequence is CASSSRDRVINSPLHF. As DNA, the CDR3 is TGTGCCAGCAGCTCCCGGGACAGGGTTATCAATTCACCCCTCCACTTT.

This clone was observed a handful of times. Here the CDR3 reads CASSQVWQVTYEQYF. In DNA, the CDR3 is TGTGCCAGCAGCCAAGTTTGGCAGGTCACCTACGAGCAGTACTTC. V is TRBV4-2 and J is TRBJ2-7, with D unresolved. Trimming left V 1 base short and J 2 bases short, with 12 bases between. Germline CDR1 LGHNA, CDR2 YNFKEQ. This CDR3 contains 15 residues.

The gene calls are TRBV2 and TRBJ2-5; 12 bases align to TRBD2. The CDR3 is 16 amino acids. With 6 bases clipped from V and 1 base from J, the junction kept 6 bases outside the gene matches. Per the germline V gene, CDR1 is SNHLY and CDR2 is FYNNEI. Here the CDR3 reads CASRTSGSLTQETQYF. CDR3 sequence (DNA): TGTGCCAGCAGGACTAGCGGGAGCCTTACCCAAGAGACCCAGTACTTC.

J is TRBJ2-7 and V is TRBV7-6; the D gene is possibly TRBD1 (6 bases). The CDR3 totals 19 residues. CDR1 is SGHVS, CDR2 FNYEAQ, per germline. Trimming removed 1 base at V and 2 bases at J, with 24 bases between. The CDR3 DNA reads as TGTGCCAGCAGCTTAGGAGGGACATTGAGCAGGGGCCTGACCTACGAGCAGTACTTC. Translating it yields CASSLGGTLSRGLTYEQYF. The full variable domain, its missing parts supplied by reference TRBV7-6 and TRBJ2-7, is GAGVSQSPRYKVTKRGQDVALRCDPISGHVSLYWYRQALGQGPEFLTYFNYEAQQDKSGLPNDRFSAERPEGSISTLTIQRTEQRDSAMYRCASSLGGTLSRGLTYEQYFGPGTRLTVT.

The V call is TRBV5-4, the J call TRBJ2-3; TRBD2 agrees at 8 bases. Germline V gives CDR1 SGHNT, CDR2 YYREEE (reference sequence). The CDR3 sequence is 15 residues long. With 4 bases clipped from V and 6 bases from J, the junction kept 10 bases outside the gene matches. CDR3 protein: CASSLAAGGRDTQYF. The CDR3 DNA sequence: TGTGCCAGCAGCCTCGCGGCGGGGGGCAGGGATACGCAGTATTTT.